This T cell receptor beta chain was sequenced for a study of human T cells and chemical hapten exposure. The CDR3 totals 13 residues. Trimming cost V 6 bases and J 10 bases; bases outside gene matches: 4. From germline, CDR1 is ENHRY and CDR2 SYGVKD. Time point: pre-sensitization, week 0. Indicated treatment: therapeutic diphenylcyclopropenone sensitization with weekly scalp DPC. TCRdb reprocessed the RACE reads with MiXCR, giving one entry per CDR3 protein. Among 350,000 to 450,000 distinct CDR3 sequences listed, about 5.1% were seen once. This clonotype was counted between two and nine times. Sequences were derived from whole blood, sampled in connection with sensitization to the hapten diphenylcyclopropenone (DPC). This receptor was identified in a woman aged 50 to 60 with alopecia areata. Some clones in this sample may be carry-over from other donors' samples. The rearrangement uses TRBV10-3 and TRBJ1-6; 9 bases line up with TRBD1. The CDR3 DNA sequence: TGTGCCATCAGGGGGACAGGGACATCACCCCTCCACTTT. This encodes CAIRGTGTSPLHF.